The 6 T cell receptor beta chains below were found in one sample sequenced in a study of cytomegalovirus exposure and HLA in healthy donors. Profiled with immunoSEQ multiplex PCR; TCRdb holds only in-frame clones, not every one. The repertoire has over 120,000 clones, approximately 94% of them found once; the top ten carry approximately 1.8%. Sequenced material: PBMCs. The receptors were gathered from a man aged 18 to 30 in good health and CMV-seropositive.

This chain links TRBV28 with TRBJ1-2; D unresolved. Germline CDR1 is MDHEN and CDR2 is SYDVKM. V was clipped by 6 bases and J by 1 base, with 15 bases between them. This CDR3 region has 15 residues. CDR3 sequence: CASSQGGYFNYGYTF. CDR3 bases: TGTGCCAGCAGCCAAGGCGGATACTTTAACTATGGCTACACCTTC.

This sequence joins TRBV2 and TRBJ2-1, with a possible D match to TRBD2 (6 bases). In germline, CDR1 is SNHLY, CDR2 FYNNEI. CDR3 length equals 14 residues. Trimming took 7 bases from V and 1 from J, leaving 11 bases between them. CDR3 in DNA: TGTGCCAGCAAGGCTAGCGCATCCTACAATGAGCAGTTCTTC. Translating gives CASKASASYNEQFF. The full variable domain, rest sourced from reference TRBV2 and TRBJ2-1, is EPEVTQTPSHQVTQMGQEVILRCVPISNHLYFYWYRQILGQKVEFLVSFYNNEISEKSEIFDDQFSVERPDGSNFTLKIRSTKLEDSAMYFCASKASASYNEQFFGPGTRLTVL.

Note on this clone: One junction end disagrees with the germline gene, perhaps due to a read error. The V call is TRBV19, the J call TRBJ2-7, with D tentatively TRBD2 (6 bases). The CDR3 consists of 12 residues. CDR1 is LNHDA, CDR2 SQIVND, per germline (reference sequence). The CDR3 loop reads CASSTPGGAFTF. The CDR3 nucleotides are TGTGCCAGTAGTACCCCAGGCGGGGCCTTCACCTTC.

The V and J genes are TRBV9 and TRBJ2-7, with 10 bases lining up with TRBD1. Germline assignment: CDR1 SGDLS and CDR2 YYNGEE. The CDR3 has 16 amino acids. Trimming removed 0 bases from V and 6 bases from J; junction bases left unmatched: 9. CDR3 nucleotide sequence: TGTGCCAGCAGCGTAGCGATGGGGGACAGGGGAGGCGAGCAGTACTTC. This encodes CASSVAMGDRGGEQYF.

This chain links TRBV18 with TRBJ2-1, with D perhaps matching TRBD2 (7 bases). CDR3 length: 17 residues. V lost 3 bases and J lost 2, with 17 bases in between. Germline V lookup: CDR1 KGHSH, CDR2 LQKENI. The chain's CDR3 is CASSPPGGGATYNEQFF. CDR3 sequence (DNA): TGTGCCAGCTCACCGCCGGGGGGCGGGGCCACCTACAATGAGCAGTTCTTC.

Regarding this clone: Other DNA sequences in this sample translate to the same CDR3. This rearrangement joins TRBV28 to TRBJ2-7, with 11 bases matching TRBD2. CDR1 MDHEN and CDR2 SYDVKM come from the germline V gene. The CDR3 extends over 14 amino acids. V lost 6 bases, J lost 2 bases, and 3 bases stayed unmatched. The CDR3, as DNA: TGTGCCAGCAGCTTAGCGGGAGGGACCTACGAGCAGTACTTC. It codes for CASSLAGGTYEQYF.